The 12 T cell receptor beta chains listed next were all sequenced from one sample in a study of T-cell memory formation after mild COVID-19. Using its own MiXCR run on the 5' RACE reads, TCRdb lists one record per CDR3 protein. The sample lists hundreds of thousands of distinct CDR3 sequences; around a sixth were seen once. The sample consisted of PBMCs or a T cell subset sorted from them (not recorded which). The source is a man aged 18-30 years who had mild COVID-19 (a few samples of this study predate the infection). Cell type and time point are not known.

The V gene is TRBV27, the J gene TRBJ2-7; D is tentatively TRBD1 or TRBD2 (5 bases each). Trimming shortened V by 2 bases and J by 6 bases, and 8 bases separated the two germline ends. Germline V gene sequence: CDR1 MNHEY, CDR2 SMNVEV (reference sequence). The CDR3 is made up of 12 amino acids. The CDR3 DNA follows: TGTGCCAGCAGTTTACGGGACGGCGAGCAGTACGTC. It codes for CASSLRDGEQYV.

The CDR3 bases are TGTGCCAGCGGTCGGCCCTCTAGCGGGGGCAGAACCGGGGAGCTGTTTTTT. It yields the protein CASGRPSSGGRTGELFF. The chain uses TRBV7-3 and TRBJ2-2; the match to TRBD2 covers 10 bases. CDR3 length: 17 residues. Per the germline V gene, CDR1 is SGHTA and CDR2 is FQGTGA. Germline trimming cut 8 bases from V and 5 bases from J; bases unmatched to any gene: 14.

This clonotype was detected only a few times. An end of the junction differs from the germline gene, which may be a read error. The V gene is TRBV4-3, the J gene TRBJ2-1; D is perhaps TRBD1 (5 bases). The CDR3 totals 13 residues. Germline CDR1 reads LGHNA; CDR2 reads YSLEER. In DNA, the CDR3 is TGCGCCAGCAGCCAACCACATGGGGCGTATAGGATCTTC. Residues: CASSQPHGAYRIF.

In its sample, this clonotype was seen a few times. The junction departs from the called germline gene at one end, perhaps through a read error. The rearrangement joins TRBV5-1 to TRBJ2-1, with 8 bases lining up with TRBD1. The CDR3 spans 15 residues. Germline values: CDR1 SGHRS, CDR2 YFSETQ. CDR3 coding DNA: TGCGACAGCAGCCTGGGGACAGGATCTTACAATGAGCAGTTCTTC. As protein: CDSSLGTGSYNEQFF.

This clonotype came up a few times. CDR3 sequence: CAIKSAGQRGLQETQYF. CDR3 coding DNA: TGTGCCATCAAGTCAGCCGGACAGCGGGGGCTCCAAGAGACCCAGTACTTC. V is TRBV10-3 and J is TRBJ2-5; 8 bases are shared with TRBD2. V shed 7 bases and J 1 base; nucleotides not matched to a gene: 14. The germline CDR1 and CDR2 sequences are ENHRY and SYGVKD. The length of the CDR3 is 17 residues.

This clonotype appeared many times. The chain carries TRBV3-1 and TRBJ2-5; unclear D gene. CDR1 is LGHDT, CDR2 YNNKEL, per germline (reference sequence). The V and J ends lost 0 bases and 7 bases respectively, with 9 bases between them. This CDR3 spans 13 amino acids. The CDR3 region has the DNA TGTGCCAGCAGCCAAGAGGGGTTTGGGACCCAGTACTTC. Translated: CASSQEGFGTQYF.

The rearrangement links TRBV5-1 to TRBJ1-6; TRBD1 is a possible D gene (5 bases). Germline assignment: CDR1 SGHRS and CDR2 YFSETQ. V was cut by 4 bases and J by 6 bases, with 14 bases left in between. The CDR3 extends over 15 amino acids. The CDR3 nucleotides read TGCGCCAGCAGCCCCCGGGAGGGGAGTAATTCACCCCTCCACTTT. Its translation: CASSPREGSNSPLHF.

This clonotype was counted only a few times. CDR3: CASRRKAPYSTDTQYF. DNA for the CDR3: TGTGCCAGCCGTCGGAAGGCACCCTATAGCACAGATACGCAGTATTTT. The chain combines TRBV11-2 with TRBJ2-3; no definite D call. Trimming pared 8 bases from V and 0 bases from J, leaving 18 bases between. Germline CDR1 reads SGHAT; CDR2 reads FQNNGV. The CDR3 length is 16 residues.

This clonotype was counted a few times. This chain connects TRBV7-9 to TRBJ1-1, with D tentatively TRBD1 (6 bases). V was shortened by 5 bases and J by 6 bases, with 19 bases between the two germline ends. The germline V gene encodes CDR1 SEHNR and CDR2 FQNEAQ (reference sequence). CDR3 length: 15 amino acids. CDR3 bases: TGTGCCAGCAGCCGCGTGGTGGGGGCAGATGCTGAAGCTTTCTTT. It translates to CASSRVVGADAEAFF.

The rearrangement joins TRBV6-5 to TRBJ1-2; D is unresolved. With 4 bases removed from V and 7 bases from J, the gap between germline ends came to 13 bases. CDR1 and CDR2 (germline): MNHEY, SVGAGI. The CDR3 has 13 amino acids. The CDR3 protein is CASSSPPSSGYTF. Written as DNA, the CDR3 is TGTGCCAGCAGTTCGCCGCCCAGCTCTGGCTACACCTTC.

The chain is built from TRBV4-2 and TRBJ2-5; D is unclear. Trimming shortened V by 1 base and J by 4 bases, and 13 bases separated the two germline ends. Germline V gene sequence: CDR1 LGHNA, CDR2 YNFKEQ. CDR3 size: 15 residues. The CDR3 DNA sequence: TGTGCCAGCAGCCAAGTCCCTCCAGGTTTAGAGACCCAGTACTTC. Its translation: CASSQVPPGLETQYF.

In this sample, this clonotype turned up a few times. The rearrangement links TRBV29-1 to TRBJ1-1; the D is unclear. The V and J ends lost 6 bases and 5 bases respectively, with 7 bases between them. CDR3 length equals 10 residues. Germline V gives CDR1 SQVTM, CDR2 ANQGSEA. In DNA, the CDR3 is TGCAGCGTCCTTTTAACTGAAGCTTTCTTT. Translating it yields CSVLLTEAFF.